The 13 T cell receptor beta chains below come from one sample, sequenced in a study of cytomegalovirus exposure and HLA in healthy donors. Primers included in the PCR were 60 Vbeta and 13 Jbeta primers. Some clones are missing from TCRdb's copy, which holds only in-frame ones; the method was immunoSEQ multiplex PCR. Its clone listing holds 110,000 to 150,000 clones. Specimen: PBMCs. The receptor set was obtained from a male donor in good health and CMV-seronegative.

This chain links TRBV2 with TRBJ2-5; D gene uncertain. The germline V gene has CDR1 SNHLY and CDR2 FYNNEI. The CDR3 is 13 residues long. V lost 7 bases to trimming and J lost 0 bases, with 9 bases between them. The CDR3 DNA follows: TGTGCCAGCATGGTCAACTACCAAGAGACCCAGTACTTC. This gives the protein CASMVNYQETQYF.

This chain joins TRBV5-4 and TRBJ2-7; 8 bases fit TRBD1. Germline assignment: CDR1 SGHNT and CDR2 YYREEE (reference sequence). This CDR3 contains 15 residues. V lost 4 bases, J lost 0 bases, and 6 bases stayed unmatched. CDR3 nucleotide sequence: TGTGCCAGCAGCGGAGGGACAGGTGACTCCTACGAGCAGTACTTC. Translated, it gives CASSGGTGDSYEQYF.

The chain couples TRBV6-1 to TRBJ2-2; D is ambiguous. The germline CDR1 and CDR2 sequences are MNHNS and SASEGT. This CDR3 has 10 residues. The V and J ends lost 7 bases and 8 bases respectively, with 5 bases between them. Here the CDR3 DNA reads TGTGCCAGCACGTCGGGGGAGCTGTTTTTT. The encoded protein is CASTSGELFF.

The J gene is TRBJ1-1, the V gene TRBV6-1; maybe TRBD1 (5 bases). Germline V gives CDR1 MNHNS, CDR2 SASEGT. Between the trimmed V and J ends, which lost 3 bases and 4 bases, there was a span of 21 bases. The CDR3 loop spans 17 amino acids. In DNA form, the CDR3 reads TGTGCCAGCAGTGATTCAAACCTTTGGGGGGACGGCACTGAAGCTTTCTTT. This translates into CASSDSNLWGDGTEAFF.

This chain joins TRBV19 and TRBJ2-7, with 7 bases aligning to TRBD2. CDR1 LNHDA and CDR2 SQIVND come from the germline V gene (reference sequence). The CDR3 spans 15 residues. The junction had 5 bases not matched to a gene; V was cut back by 1 base and J by 2 bases. The chain's CDR3 is CASSIGRGFAYEQYF. In DNA, the CDR3 is TGTGCCAGTAGTATAGGGCGGGGGTTCGCCTACGAGCAGTACTTC. Combining the CDR3 with reference TRBV19 and TRBJ2-7 gives the whole variable domain DGGITQSPKYLFRKEGQNVTLSCEQNLNHDAMYWYRQDPGQGLRLIYYSQIVNDFQKGDIAEGYSVSREKKESFPLTVTSAQKNPTAFYLCASSIGRGFAYEQYFGPGTRLTVT.

The chain combines TRBV29-1 with TRBJ2-1, with a possible D match to TRBD2 (7 bases). Trimming shortened V by 6 bases and J by 2 bases, and 20 bases separated the two germline ends. The CDR3 contains 16 residues. CDR1 SQVTM and CDR2 ANQGSEA come from the germline V gene. The CDR3 bases are TGCAGCGTGGAGGGGGGCGGGAGAAAGGCCTACAATGAGCAGTTCTTC. This gives the protein CSVEGGGRKAYNEQFF.

In DNA form, the CDR3 reads TGTGCCACTCTTTCGATGGGTCCCGGGGACTATGGCTACACCTTC. Protein product: CATLSMGPGDYGYTF. V gene TRBV28 combines with J gene TRBJ1-2; D remains ambiguous. CDR1 and CDR2 (germline): MDHEN, SYDVKM. The CDR3 is 15 amino acids. The germline V and J ends were trimmed by 10 bases and 3 bases, with 21 bases remaining between them.

The V call is TRBV19, the J call TRBJ1-3; the match to TRBD1 covers 7 bases. V lost 5 bases and J lost 0; bases outside the gene matches: 10. Germline assignment: CDR1 LNHDA and CDR2 SQIVND (reference sequence). The CDR3 consists of 17 residues. The CDR3 DNA reads as TGTGCCAGTAGTCTGGAAGGGGGCTCCTACTCTGGAAACACCATATATTTT. As protein: CASSLEGGSYSGNTIYF.

The V and J genes are TRBV18 and TRBJ1-1; D call uncertain. CDR3 length: 13 amino acids. V was cut by 5 bases and J by 1 base, with 8 bases left in between. In germline, CDR1 is KGHSH, CDR2 LQKENI. The CDR3 DNA reads TGTGCCAGCTCAGGGGAGTGGAACACTGAAGCTTTCTTT. It yields the protein CASSGEWNTEAFF.

The chain joins TRBV7-9 to TRBJ1-2; 10 positions match TRBD1. Germline V gives CDR1 SEHNR, CDR2 FQNEAQ (reference sequence). CDR3 length equals 13 residues. V lost 3 bases, J lost 6 bases, and 1 base stayed unmatched. The CDR3 loop is CASSFGTGDGYTF. In DNA, the CDR3 is TGTGCCAGCAGCTTTGGGACAGGGGATGGCTACACCTTC.

For the CDR3, the DNA is TGTGCCAGCAGCTTTTTAGGGGGCACTGGAGGGGAGTCGAGGGAGCAGTACTTC. It encodes CASSFLGGTGGESREQYF. This chain uses TRBV5-6 with TRBJ2-7, with a tentative D call TRBD1 (7 bases). Germline assignment: CDR1 SGHDT and CDR2 YYEEEE. Trimming stripped 2 bases from V and 7 bases from J, with 28 bases between. The CDR3 is 18 residues long.

The J gene is TRBJ1-3, the V gene TRBV19; a weak D match, TRBD1 (6 bases). The CDR3 contains 14 residues. V lost 3 bases, J lost 6 bases, and 12 bases lay in between. Germline assignment: CDR1 LNHDA and CDR2 SQIVND (reference sequence). This CDR3 reads CASSIPGEENTIYF. The CDR3 DNA reads TGTGCCAGTAGTATTCCAGGGGAAGAAAACACCATATATTTT.

This chain joins TRBV5-6 and TRBJ1-2; tentatively, D is TRBD1 (6 bases). Looked up from germline, CDR1 is SGHDT and CDR2 is YYEEEE. This CDR3 is 18 amino acids long. Deletions cut 0 bases from V and 3 bases from J, with 21 bases between. This chain's CDR3 is CASSLDFLPGRGDYGYTF. CDR3 DNA: TGTGCCAGCAGCTTGGACTTTCTACCAGGCAGGGGAGACTATGGCTACACCTTC.